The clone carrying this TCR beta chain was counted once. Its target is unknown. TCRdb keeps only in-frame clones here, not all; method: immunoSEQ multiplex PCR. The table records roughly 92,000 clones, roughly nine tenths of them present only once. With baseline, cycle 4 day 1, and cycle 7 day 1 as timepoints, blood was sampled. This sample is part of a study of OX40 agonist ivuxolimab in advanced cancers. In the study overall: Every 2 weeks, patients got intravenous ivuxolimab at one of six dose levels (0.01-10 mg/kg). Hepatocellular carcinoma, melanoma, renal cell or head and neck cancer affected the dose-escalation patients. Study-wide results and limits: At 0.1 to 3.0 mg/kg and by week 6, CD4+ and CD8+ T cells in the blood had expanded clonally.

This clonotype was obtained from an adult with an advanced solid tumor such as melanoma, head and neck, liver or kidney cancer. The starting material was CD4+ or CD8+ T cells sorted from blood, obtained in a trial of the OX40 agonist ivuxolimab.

The CDR3 DNA reads TGTGCCAGCAGTGAGCGGGGGGACACGATGTTTTTT. Its translation is CASSERGDTMFF. The chain joins TRBV6-5 to TRBJ1-4, with D perhaps TRBD1 (6 bases). The length of the CDR3 is 12 residues. CDR1 is MNHEY, CDR2 SVGAGI, per germline. Trimming took 5 bases from V and 15 from J, leaving 16 bases between them.